The 18 T cell receptor beta chains in this list originate from one sample, sequenced in a study of cytomegalovirus exposure and HLA in healthy donors. PCR was performed using 60 Vbeta and 13 Jbeta primers. Profiling relied on immunoSEQ multiplex PCR, and the TCRdb table lists in-frame clones only, not all of them. The repertoire has about 55,000 clones, approximately 80% of them found once; the top ten carry about 2.3%. The specimen sequenced was PBMCs. These receptors came from a female donor in good health and CMV-seronegative.

The rearrangement uses TRBV15 and TRBJ2-7, with 7 bases identical to TRBD2. The V gene end was trimmed by 0 bases and the J gene end by 0 bases; junction bases not matched to a gene: 5. This CDR3 region has 16 residues. Germline CDR1 LNHNV, CDR2 YYDKDF (reference sequence). The CDR3 region is CATSRDPGGVSYEQYF. CDR3 bases: TGTGCCACCAGCAGAGATCCGGGGGGAGTCTCCTACGAGCAGTACTTC. The complete variable domain, with remaining parts taken from reference TRBV15 and TRBJ2-7, reads DAMVIQNPRYQVTQFGKPVTLSCSQTLNHNVMYWYQQKSSQAPKLLFHYYDKDFNNEADTPDNFQSRRPNTSFCFLDIRSPGLGDTAMYLCATSRDPGGVSYEQYFGPGTRLTVT.

The chain carries TRBV10-1 and TRBJ2-5; 12 bases are shared with TRBD1. The DNA end favors TRBJ2-7, so the J call may be wrong. The CDR3 loop spans 19 amino acids. Per the germline V gene, CDR1 is WNHNN and CDR2 is SYGVQD (reference sequence). The chain's CDR3 is CASSEKRPGTGGRTYEQYF. DNA for the CDR3: TGCGCCAGCAGTGAAAAACGTCCCGGGACAGGGGGCCGGACCTACGAGCAGTACTTC.

The V and J genes are TRBV27 and TRBJ2-7; 9 positions match TRBD2. With V trimmed by 5 bases and J by 4 bases, 6 bases remained unmatched. Germline V gene sequence: CDR1 MNHEY, CDR2 SMNVEV (reference sequence). The CDR3 runs 14 residues. In DNA, the CDR3 is TGTGCCAGCAGTCCCTATAGCGGGAGATACGAGCAGTACTTC. Amino acid sequence: CASSPYSGRYEQYF.

The chain has TRBV10-2 and TRBJ1-1; possible D gene TRBD1, 6 bases. V was pared by 6 bases and J by 1 base, with 12 bases between. Germline V CDR1 and CDR2: WSHSY, SAAADI. The CDR3 has 14 residues. The CDR3 region is CASRRGHQNTEAFF. The CDR3 DNA reads TGCGCCAGCAGACGGGGACACCAGAACACTGAAGCTTTCTTT.

This clone was detected only a few times. In DNA form, the CDR3 reads TGTGCCAGCAGCTCCGGGTTGGGACAGGGCTACGAGCAGTACTTC. Translation gives CASSSGLGQGYEQYF. This chain links TRBV7-8 with TRBJ2-5, with 9 bases matching TRBD1. The tail of the sequence fits TRBJ2-7 better, so the J call may be wrong. Germline CDR1 SGHVS, CDR2 FQNEAQ. This CDR3 spans 15 amino acids.

The CDR3 DNA sequence: TGTGCCAGCTCCGAGCTAGGGACAGGGTGGTACAATGAGCAGTTCTTC. This sequence encodes CASSELGTGWYNEQFF. The rearrangement uses TRBV18 and TRBJ2-1; 9 nucleotides match TRBD1. This CDR3 has 16 amino acids. The J segment lost 4 bases and the V segment lost 6 bases, leaving 10 bases of the junction unmatched. Germline CDR1 and CDR2: KGHSH and LQKENI.

This sequence joins TRBV29-1 and TRBJ2-1; TRBD1 matches at 9 bases. The CDR3 loop spans 14 amino acids. V dropped 7 bases and J dropped 8; count of bases not matched to a gene: 12. Germline V gives CDR1 SQVTM, CDR2 ANQGSEA. This CDR3 reads CSGTGTGSLHEQFF. The CDR3 DNA follows: TGCAGCGGGACCGGGACAGGGAGTTTGCATGAGCAGTTCTTC.

J is TRBJ1-5 and V is TRBV28; a possible D gene is TRBD1 (5 bases). Germline V gene lookup returns CDR1 MDHEN and CDR2 SYDVKM. The V end lost 8 bases, the J end lost 1 base, and 12 bases lay between the germline ends. The CDR3 contains 14 residues. CDR3 DNA sequence: TGTGCCAGCTCTAGGGGCAGCAGCAATCAGCCCCAGCATTTT. Translated: CASSRGSSNQPQHF.

This clone is a singleton in its sample. This chain connects TRBV11-1 to TRBJ1-1; 9 bases match TRBD1. V lost 2 bases to trimming and J lost 6 bases; unmatched junction nucleotides: 7. Germline values: CDR1 SGHAT, CDR2 FQDESV (reference sequence). CDR3 length: 15 amino acids. CDR3 DNA sequence: TGTGCCAGCAGCTTATTACAGGGGGCATCGCCTGAAGCTTTCTTT. Translation gives CASSLLQGASPEAFF.

The chain joins TRBV7-2 to TRBJ2-1, with TRBD2 identical over 10 bases. There are 16 residues in the CDR3. Trimming cost V 2 bases and J 9 bases; bases outside gene matches: 10. Germline CDR1 and CDR2: SGHTA and FQGNSA. This CDR3 reads CASSLSLAGASPEQFF. The DNA for the CDR3 is TGTGCCAGCAGCTTATCGCTAGCGGGGGCCTCCCCTGAGCAGTTCTTC. Full variable domain (outside the CDR3, taken from reference TRBV7-2 and TRBJ2-1): GAGVSQSPSNKVTEKGKDVELRCDPISGHTALYWYRQSLGQGLEFLIYFQGNSAPDKSGLPSDRFSAERTGGSVSTLTIQRTQQEDSAVYLCASSLSLAGASPEQFFGPGTRLTVL.

This clone was seen a few times. The chain has TRBV11-3 and TRBJ2-1; no firm D call. Germline V gene lookup returns CDR1 SGHNT and CDR2 YENEEA. Trimming stripped 3 bases from V and 8 bases from J, with 8 bases between. There are 12 residues in the CDR3. The CDR3 DNA sequence: TGTGCCAGCAGCTTTTTTGAGGATGAGCAGTTCTTC. Translation: CASSFFEDEQFF.

The CDR3 region is CASSASHLETDTQYF. The DNA for the CDR3 is TGTGCCAGCAGCGCCAGTCATCTGGAGACAGATACGCAGTATTTT. The chain has TRBV9 and TRBJ2-3; D not certain. V was shortened by 3 bases and J by 3 bases, with 14 bases between the two germline ends. The CDR3 length is 15 residues. Germline V gene lookup returns CDR1 SGDLS and CDR2 YYNGEE.

The chain carries TRBV5-6 and TRBJ2-3; the match to TRBD1 covers 9 bases. This CDR3 spans 14 amino acids. The V and J ends lost 3 bases and 3 bases, in that order; junction bases with no gene match: 2. Germline V gene lookup returns CDR1 SGHDT and CDR2 YYEEEE. In nucleotides, the CDR3 is TGTGCCAGCAGCTCCGGACAGGGGACAGATACGCAGTATTTT. It translates to CASSSGQGTDTQYF. Using reference TRBV5-6 and TRBJ2-3 for the parts outside the CDR3, the full variable domain is DAGVTQSPTHLIKTRGQQVTLRCSPKSGHDTVSWYQQALGQGPQFIFQYYEEEERQRGNFPDRFSGHQFPNYSSELNVNALLLGDSALYLCASSSGQGTDTQYFGPGTRLTVL.

This chain connects TRBV5-1 to TRBJ2-7; TRBD2 aligns across 13 bases. The CDR3 contains 16 residues. The J segment lost 2 bases and the V segment lost 4 bases, leaving 6 bases of the junction unmatched. The germline CDR1 and CDR2 sequences are SGHRS and YFSETQ. CDR3 in DNA: TGCGCCAGCAGCACCGGACTAGCGGGGGTACCCTACGAGCAGTACTTC. Translation gives CASSTGLAGVPYEQYF.

This clone was counted only a few times. The rearrangement uses TRBV27 and TRBJ1-1; TRBD1 might be the D (5 bases). The CDR3 totals 15 residues. CDR1 is MNHEY, CDR2 SMNVEV, per germline (reference sequence). The V gene lost 0 bases and the J gene lost 2 bases, with 10 bases spanning the gap. The CDR3 nucleotides are TGTGCCAGCAGTTTATCCGGGACTTCAAACACTGAAGCTTTCTTT. This codes for CASSLSGTSNTEAFF.

The V and J genes are TRBV5-1 and TRBJ2-1; D is possibly TRBD1 (6 bases). Germline loops: CDR1 SGHRS, CDR2 YFSETQ. The CDR3 has 11 residues. The V end lost 1 base, the J end lost 12 bases, and 8 bases lay between the germline ends. The CDR3 sequence: CASSLIGGQFF. Written as DNA, the CDR3 is TGCGCCAGCAGCTTGATAGGGGGGCAGTTCTTC.

The J gene is TRBJ2-5, the V gene TRBV25-1; 8 bases are shared with TRBD2. Germline assignment: CDR1 MGHDK and CDR2 SYGVNS. The CDR3 length is 14 residues. After removal of 3 bases from V and 4 bases from J, the junction contained 4 bases not matched to a gene. CDR3: CASSDSGGAETQYF. CDR3 sequence (DNA): TGTGCCAGCAGTGACTCGGGAGGGGCAGAGACCCAGTACTTC.

The table lists this clone with a count of one. The gene calls are TRBV10-3 and TRBJ1-4; perhaps TRBD1 as D (6 bases). Deletions cut 10 bases from V and 2 bases from J, with 17 bases between. Germline V gene lookup returns CDR1 ENHRY and CDR2 SYGVKD. The CDR3 has 15 amino acids. In DNA form, the CDR3 reads TGTGCCACCCGAAGACAGGCCGGCACTAATGAAAAACTGTTTTTT. The encoded protein is CATRRQAGTNEKLFF.